The 6 T cell receptor beta chains given below trace back to one sample, sequenced in a study of OX40 agonist ivuxolimab in advanced cancers. The data were produced by immunoSEQ multiplex PCR, yet TCRdb's version contains in-frame clones alone and is incomplete. Of about 5,600 clones listed, around 70% were seen once; the top ten hold just over 35%. Here the sequenced sample was CD4+ or CD8+ T cells sorted from blood, taken in a trial of the OX40 agonist ivuxolimab. These receptors were obtained from an adult with an advanced solid tumor such as melanoma, head and neck, liver or kidney cancer.

This clone is medium-sized by share. The CDR3 sequence: CASSQLAGEPLSTDTQYF. CDR3 DNA sequence: TGTGCCAGCAGCCAGTTGGCGGGGGAGCCCCTCAGCACAGATACGCAGTATTTT. The chain links TRBV14 to TRBJ2-3; 7 bases align to TRBD2. The CDR3 length is 18 residues. The V gene end was trimmed by 3 bases and the J gene end by 0 bases; junction bases not matched to a gene: 12. Germline V gives CDR1 SGHDN, CDR2 FVKESK.

The rearrangement uses TRBV15 and TRBJ2-5; 9 nucleotides match TRBD2. With V trimmed by 7 bases and J by 5 bases, 14 bases remained unmatched. Germline CDR1 and CDR2: LNHNV and YYDKDF (reference sequence). This CDR3 contains 16 residues. CDR3 in DNA: TGTGCCACCACCGGTGGGGTAGCGGGAGTGGGTGAGACCCAGTACTTC. This encodes CATTGGVAGVGETQYF.

The genes are TRBV9 and TRBJ2-1; D is perhaps TRBD1 (5 bases). CDR1 and CDR2 from the germline V gene are SGDLS and YYNGEE. V was pared by 5 bases and J by 4 bases, with 10 bases between. This CDR3 comprises 13 residues. In nucleotides, the CDR3 is TGTGCCAGCAGTGAGGCAGGGTACAATGAGCAGTTCTTC. It codes for CASSEAGYNEQFF. Looking up the rest from reference TRBV9 and TRBJ2-1 gives the full variable domain: DSGVTQTPKHLITATGQRVTLRCSPRSGDLSVYWYQQSLDQGLQFLIQYYNGEERAKGNILERFSAQQFPDLHSELNLSSLELGDSALYFCASSEAGYNEQFFGPGTRLTVL.

This clone was recorded a few times. The rearrangement joins TRBV5-6 to TRBJ2-7, with D perhaps given as TRBD1 or TRBD2 (5 bases each). Trimming shortened V by 0 bases and J by 0 bases, and 7 bases separated the two germline ends. The CDR3 consists of 14 residues. Germline values: CDR1 SGHDT, CDR2 YYEEEE. The CDR3 sequence: CASSLGGDSYEQYF. DNA for the CDR3: TGTGCCAGCAGCTTGGGAGGGGACTCCTACGAGCAGTACTTC.

This clone was detected once. The rearrangement joins TRBV2 to TRBJ2-1, with 11 bases aligning to TRBD2. Germline CDR1 is SNHLY and CDR2 is FYNNEI. J was trimmed by 6 bases and V by 1 base; bases with no gene match: 8. The CDR3 has 17 residues. Written as DNA, the CDR3 is TGTGCCAGCAGTGAAGACCCGACTAGCGGGATAGGCAATGAGCAGTTCTTC. Encoded protein: CASSEDPTSGIGNEQFF.

V is TRBV30 and J is TRBJ1-6, with D unclear. The V gene lost 3 bases and the J gene lost 9 bases, with 21 bases spanning the gap. This CDR3 is 16 amino acids long. The V gene's germline CDR1 is GTSNPN and CDR2 SVGIG (reference sequence). CDR3 residues: CAWRDRQKLGFSPLHF. The CDR3 DNA reads TGTGCCTGGAGGGATCGGCAAAAGCTTGGGTTTTCACCCCTCCACTTT.